This TCR beta chain was retrieved from a study of response to subunit inactivated influenza vaccine. The CDR3 has 13 amino acids. Between the trimmed V and J ends, which lost 4 bases and 0 bases, there was a span of 9 bases. Per germline, CDR1 SQVTM and CDR2 ANQGSEA. TCRdb ran MiXCR on the RT-PCR reads and lists one entry per CDR3 protein. The table lists 540,000 or so distinct CDR3 sequences, 10% to 15% of them singletons. The sequence came from a man between 45 and 60 years old who received an inactivated influenza vaccine. This chain uses TRBV29-1 with TRBJ1-1; perhaps TRBD1 as D (5 bases). The sequences come from PBMCs from blood, collected more than 35 days after vaccination. As DNA, the CDR3 is TGCAGCGTTGGGGGGGGGATGAACACTGAAGCTTTCTTT. Translation gives CSVGGGMNTEAFF.